This TCR beta chain was sequenced in a study of blood T cell repertoires in COVID-19. Overall study: COVID-19 samples from acute and convalescent phases originated in the United States, Italy and Spain. PBMCs, B-cell-depleted T cells, or T cells were the source of the cDNA or gDNA that made up the material.

Seattle cases were enrolled at active infection and followed longitudinally. Clones were sequenced by immunoSEQ multiplex PCR, and TCRdb holds only the in-frame ones, with some missing. The table shows about 70,000 clones, with 65% to 90% occurring only once. Trimming pared 3 bases from V and 11 bases from J, leaving 7 bases between. There are 10 residues in the CDR3. The germline V gene has CDR1 DFQATT and CDR2 SNEGSKA (reference sequence). The clonotype comes from a man aged 30 to 39 with COVID-19, enrolled during active disease. V gene TRBV20-1 combines with J gene TRBJ1-4, with D tentatively TRBD1 (5 bases). The specimen was peripheral blood. The CDR3 here is CSASRGKLFF. CDR3 nucleotides: TGCAGTGCTAGTCGGGGGAAACTGTTTTTT.